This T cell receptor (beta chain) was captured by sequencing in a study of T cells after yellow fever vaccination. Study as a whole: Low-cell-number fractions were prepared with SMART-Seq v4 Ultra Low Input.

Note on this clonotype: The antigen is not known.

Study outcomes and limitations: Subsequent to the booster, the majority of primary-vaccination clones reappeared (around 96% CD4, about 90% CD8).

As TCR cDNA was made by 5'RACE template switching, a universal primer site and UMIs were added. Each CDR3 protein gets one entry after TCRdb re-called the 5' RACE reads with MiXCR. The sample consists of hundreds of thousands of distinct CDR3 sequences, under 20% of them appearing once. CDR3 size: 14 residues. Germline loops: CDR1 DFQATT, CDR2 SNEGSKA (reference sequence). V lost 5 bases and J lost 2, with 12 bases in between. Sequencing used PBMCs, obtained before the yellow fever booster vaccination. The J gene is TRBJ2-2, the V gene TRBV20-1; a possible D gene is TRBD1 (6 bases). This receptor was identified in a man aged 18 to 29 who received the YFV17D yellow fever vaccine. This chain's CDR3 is CSADSGTNTGELFF. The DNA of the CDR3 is TGCAGTGCTGATTCCGGGACAAACACCGGGGAGCTGTTTTTT.